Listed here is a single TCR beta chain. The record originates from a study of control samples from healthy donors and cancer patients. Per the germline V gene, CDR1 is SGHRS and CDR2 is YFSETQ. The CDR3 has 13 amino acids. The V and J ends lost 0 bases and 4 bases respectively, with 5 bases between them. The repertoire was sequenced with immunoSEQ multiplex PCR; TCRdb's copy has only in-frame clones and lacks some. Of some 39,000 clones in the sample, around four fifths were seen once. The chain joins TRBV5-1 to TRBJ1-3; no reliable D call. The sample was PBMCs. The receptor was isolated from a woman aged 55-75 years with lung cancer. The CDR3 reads CASSLAAGNTIYF. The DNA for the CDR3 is TGCGCCAGCAGCTTGGCCGCGGGAAACACCATATATTTT.